A selection of T cell receptor beta chains follows, all from one sample in a study of blood T cell repertoires in COVID-19. Profiled with immunoSEQ multiplex PCR; TCRdb holds only in-frame clones, not every one. The sample has 250,000 to 350,000 clones; under 90% are singletons. The specimen was peripheral blood. Every receptor here comes from a woman in her twenties or thirties with COVID-19, enrolled during active disease. Both conserved end residues are part of each CDR3. The D gene is left open where the match is weak. Rows give clone size only sometimes, using once, few, many, or a class for an expanded clone.

j_gene | abundance | d_gene | v_gene | CDR3aa | CDR3nt
TRBJ1-1 | - | - | TRBV7-6 | CASSPREGLNTEAFF | TGTGCCAGCAGCCCCAGGGAAGGGTTGAACACTGAAGCTTTCTTT
TRBJ2-1 | - | - | TRBV19 | CASSISRGSYNEQFF | TGTGCCAGTAGTATTTCCCGGGGGTCCTACAATGAGCAGTTCTTC
TRBJ1-1 | - | TRBD1 | TRBV11-2 | CASSPQRTGKFGVNTEAFF | TGTGCCAGCAGCCCTCAGCGGACAGGGAAATTCGGAGTGAACACTGAAGCTTTCTTT
TRBJ2-7 | once | TRBD2 | TRBV10-2 | CASSESISGLGPYEQYF | TGCGCCAGCAGTGAGTCAATTTCGGGACTAGGACCCTACGAGCAGTACTTC
TRBJ1-1 | - | - | TRBV19 | CASNYGSNTEAFF | TGTGCCAGTAACTATGGGTCGAACACTGAAGCTTTCTTT
TRBJ2-1 | - | TRBD2 | TRBV5-1 | CASSPSLAGVNEQFF | TGCGCCAGCAGCCCTTCACTAGCGGGAGTGAATGAGCAGTTCTTC
TRBJ2-1 | few | TRBD2 | TRBV30 | CAWRTSGSVTYNEQFF | TGTGCCTGGAGGACTAGCGGGAGTGTGACCTACAATGAGCAGTTCTTC
TRBJ2-3 | - | - | TRBV5-6 | CASSSTLASGTDTQYF | TGTGCCAGCAGCTCCACACTAGCAAGCGGCACAGATACGCAGTATTTT
TRBJ1-1 | - | - | TRBV15 | CATSRARLLNTEAFF | TGTGCCACCAGCAGAGCCAGGTTATTGAACACTGAAGCTTTCTTT
TRBJ1-1 | - | - | TRBV10-1 | CASSESAGLNTEAFF | TGCGCCAGCAGTGAGTCGGCAGGCTTGAACACTGAAGCTTTCTTT
TRBJ1-5 | - | - | TRBV6-2/TRBV6-3 | CASSYSLSSNQPQHF | TGTGCCAGCAGTTACTCGCTATCGTCTAATCAGCCCCAGCATTTT
TRBJ1-1 | - | - | TRBV5-1 | CASSPDGGFTEAFF | TGCGCCAGCAGCCCCGATGGGGGGTTCACTGAAGCTTTCTTT
TRBJ1-5 | few | - | TRBV24-1 | CATGSPLPPGNQPQHF | TGTGCCACCGGGTCACCTCTCCCCCCGGGGAATCAGCCCCAGCATTTT
TRBJ1-5 | - | - | TRBV5-6 | CASSLAAGARGNQPQHF | TGTGCCAGCAGCTTGGCGGCGGGGGCGAGGGGCAATCAGCCCCAGCATTTT
TRBJ2-2 | - | TRBD1 | TRBV19 | CASSGTDYTGELFF | TGTGCCAGTAGTGGGACAGATTACACCGGGGAGCTGTTTTTT
TRBJ1-1 | - | - | TRBV19 | CASSETANTEAFF | TGTGCCAGTAGTGAGACAGCAAACACTGAAGCTTTCTTT
TRBJ1-2 | - | - | TRBV19 | CASSAFFTGPSPYTF | TGTGCCAGTAGTGCCTTTTTTACAGGGCCCAGCCCCTACACCTTC
TRBJ2-1 | once | TRBD1 | TRBV5-1 | CASFVDRGRDEQFF | TGCGCCAGCTTCGTGGACAGGGGGCGAGATGAGCAGTTCTTC
TRBJ1-3 | - | TRBD1 | TRBV18 | CASSPRDRGRRSSGNTIYF | TGTGCCAGCTCACCACGGGACAGGGGGCGAAGATCGTCTGGAAACACCATATATTTT
TRBJ1-1 | - | - | TRBV4-2 | CASGRGNTEAFF | TGTGCCAGCGGAAGGGGGAACACTGAAGCTTTCTTT
TRBJ1-5 | few | - | TRBV9 | CASSVEEGGQPQHF | TGTGCCAGCAGCGTAGAGGAGGGTGGCCAGCCCCAGCATTTT
TRBJ1-1 | once | - | TRBV18 | CASSISARENTEAFF | TGTGCCAGCTCAATCTCCGCCAGGGAGAACACTGAAGCTTTCTTT
TRBJ2-7 | - | TRBD2 | TRBV15 | CATSVRLAGIYEQYF | TGTGCCACCAGCGTCCGACTAGCGGGAATCTACGAGCAGTACTTC
TRBJ2-3 | - | - | TRBV5-5 | CASSLIRVGRVGTQYF | TGTGCCAGCAGCTTGATCAGGGTAGGGCGTGTAGGGACGCAGTATTTT
TRBJ2-5 | - | TRBD1 | TRBV7-8 | CASSRDRGGETQYF | TGTGCCAGCAGTCGGGACAGGGGGGGAGAGACCCAGTACTTC
TRBJ2-5 | - | - | TRBV7-7 | CASSLLGVGETQYF | TGTGCCAGCAGCTTACTAGGGGTTGGAGAGACCCAGTACTTC
TRBJ1-4 | - | TRBD1 | TRBV12-5 | CASGPGQGTEKLFF | TGTGCTAGTGGCCCTGGACAGGGGACTGAAAAACTGTTTTTT
TRBJ2-3 | - | TRBD2 | TRBV6-2/TRBV6-3 | CASSYSGGRANTQYF | TGTGCCAGCAGTTACTCCGGAGGGAGGGCAAATACGCAGTATTTT
TRBJ1-1 | - | - | TRBV3-1/TRBV3-2 | CASSQVGGDTEAFF | TGTGCCAGCAGCCAAGTAGGCGGGGACACTGAAGCTTTCTTT
TRBJ2-2 | - | TRBD2 | TRBV2 | CASDLVAGGPTGELFF | TGTGCCAGCGATTTGGTAGCGGGGGGCCCGACCGGGGAGCTGTTTTTT
TRBJ2-3 | - | - | TRBV6-6 | CASSTSRGDYTDTQYF | TGTGCCAGCAGTACCTCGAGGGGGGACTACACAGATACGCAGTATTTT
TRBJ2-5 | - | - | TRBV4-2 | CASSQAGRRETQYF | TGTGCCAGCAGCCAAGCGGGAAGGCGGGAGACCCAGTACTTC
TRBJ1-2 | - | - | TRBV28 | CASTQGGYGYTF | TGTGCCAGCACGCAGGGCGGCTATGGCTACACCTTC
TRBJ2-2 | - | - | TRBV10-3 | CAISEAGPRRGTGELFF | TGTGCCATCAGTGAGGCCGGCCCAAGGAGAGGCACCGGGGAGCTGTTTTTT
TRBJ2-7 | - | TRBD1 | TRBV15 | CATSRSGTGNEQYF | TGTGCCACCAGCCGCTCCGGGACAGGGAATGAGCAGTACTTC
TRBJ1-5 | once | TRBD1 | TRBV6-5 | CASSWGYRQGKHF | TGTGCCAGCAGTTGGGGGTACAGACAGGGGAAGCATTTT
TRBJ2-3 | - | - | TRBV5-1 | CASSLEGDSTDTQYF | TGCGCCAGCAGCTTGGAAGGGGATAGCACAGATACGCAGTATTTT
TRBJ1-4 | - | TRBD1 | TRBV7-2 | CASSRGQGSNEKLFF | TGTGCCAGCAGCCGCGGACAGGGTAGTAATGAAAAACTGTTTTTT
TRBJ2-3 | - | TRBD2 | TRBV4-1 | CASSQRLAGERDTQYF | TGCGCCAGCAGCCAAAGACTAGCGGGAGAAAGAGATACGCAGTATTTT
TRBJ1-5 | - | - | TRBV9 | CASSVGENQPQHF | TGTGCCAGCAGCGTAGGGGAGAATCAGCCCCAGCATTTT
TRBJ1-3 | - | - | TRBV14 | CASSQSSGNTIYF | TGTGCCAGCAGCCAGAGCTCTGGAAACACCATATATTTT
TRBJ1-1 | - | TRBD1 | TRBV19 | CASRWWTGLYTEAFF | TGTGCCAGTAGATGGTGGACAGGGCTGTACACTGAAGCTTTCTTT
TRBJ2-3 | - | - | TRBV24-1 | CATSDSGRTDTQYF | TGTGCCACCAGTGATTCTGGCAGGACAGATACGCAGTATTTT
TRBJ2-3 | - | - | TRBV30 | CAWSPSVDTQYF | TGTGCCTGGAGCCCCTCGGTAGATACGCAGTATTTT
TRBJ2-5 | few | - | TRBV7-2 | CASRSNGRETQYF | TGTGCCAGCAGATCAAACGGTCGGGAGACCCAGTACTTC
TRBJ1-5 | - | - | TRBV19 | CASSALDRNNQPQHF | TGTGCCAGTAGTGCCCTCGACAGAAACAATCAGCCCCAGCATTTT
TRBJ2-3 | - | TRBD1 | TRBV5-1 | CASSVGQGMKDTQYF | TGCGCCAGCAGCGTAGGACAGGGCATGAAAGATACGCAGTATTTT
TRBJ1-1 | - | TRBD1 | TRBV5-8 | CASSLRFSGQVNTEAFF | TGTGCCAGCAGCTTACGATTTTCGGGACAGGTGAACACTGAAGCTTTCTTT
TRBJ1-1 | - | - | TRBV11-2 | CASSPTQGTAFF | TGTGCCAGCAGCCCCACCCAGGGTACGGCTTTCTTT
TRBJ1-2 | - | - | TRBV10-3 | CAISVRGGGYGYTF | TGTGCCATCAGTGTAAGAGGGGGTGGCTATGGCTACACCTTC
TRBJ2-1 | - | - | TRBV12-3/TRBV12-4 | CASSFNSYNEQFF | TGTGCCAGCAGTTTTAACAGCTACAATGAGCAGTTCTTC
TRBJ1-4 | - | - | TRBV5-4 | CASSLGRGTNEKLFF | TGTGCCAGCAGCTTGGGACGGGGAACTAATGAAAAACTGTTTTTT
TRBJ1-6 | - | TRBD1 | TRBV28 | CASSPPTGGTGSPLHF | TGTGCCAGCAGCCCACCGACAGGGGGGACTGGATCACCCCTCCACTTT